Shown below are 32 T cell receptor beta chains from a single sample sequenced in a study of response to subunit inactivated influenza vaccine. TCRdb re-called the RT-PCR reads with MiXCR, one entry per CDR3 protein. The sample gives about 540,000 distinct CDR3 sequences, roughly 25% of which show up once; 2.5% to 3% is in the top ten. This sample was shared with a second study, whose subject was T cells expressing NK-cell markers. As that study records: What made the TCR beta cDNA was 5'RACE template switching with UMIs.

Sequenced material: CD4+ T cells sorted from PBMCs, taken less than 13 days after vaccination. Receptor source: a man in his fifties who received an inactivated influenza vaccine.

The chain has TRBV19 and TRBJ2-3; D is perhaps TRBD2 (5 bases). The V gene lost 0 bases and the J gene lost 5 bases, with 15 bases spanning the gap. The CDR3 has 16 residues. Germline CDR1 reads LNHDA; CDR2 reads SQIVND (reference sequence). DNA for the CDR3: TGTGCCAGTAGTATAGATGCCTCCCCGGCGGGAGATACGCAGTATTTT. Translated, it gives CASSIDASPAGDTQYF. The full variable domain, rest sourced from reference TRBV19 and TRBJ2-3, is DGGITQSPKYLFRKEGQNVTLSCEQNLNHDAMYWYRQDPGQGLRLIYYSQIVNDFQKGDIAEGYSVSREKKESFPLTVTSAQKNPTAFYLCASSIDASPAGDTQYFGPGTRLTVL.

The chain couples TRBV5-1 to TRBJ2-2, with a weak D call TRBD1 (6 bases). Germline CDR1 is SGHRS and CDR2 is YFSETQ. The CDR3 covers 16 residues. Trimming shortened V by 2 bases and J by 1 base, and 12 bases separated the two germline ends. CDR3 DNA sequence: TGCGCCAGCAGCTTACAACCGGGACAGAACACCGGGGAGCTGTTTTTT. Translating gives CASSLQPGQNTGELFF.

The gene calls are TRBV28 and TRBJ1-2; weak D call: TRBD1 (5 bases). CDR3 length: 14 amino acids. The V gene's germline CDR1 is MDHEN and CDR2 SYDVKM. Trimming cost V 5 bases and J 4 bases, with 14 bases left between them. The CDR3 loop is CASSRVGGAYGYTF. In DNA, the CDR3 is TGTGCCAGCAGTCGCGTGGGGGGAGCCTATGGCTACACCTTC.

About this clonotype itself: At one boundary the junction diverges from the germline segment, which might be a read error. The CDR3 DNA reads TGTGCCAGCAGCACCCGAACCGGGGCCGGGGAGCTGGTTTTT. It codes for CASSTRTGAGELVF. The V gene is TRBV7-2, the J gene TRBJ2-2; either TRBD1 or TRBD2 may fit D (5 bases each). In germline, CDR1 is SGHTA, CDR2 FQGNSA. The CDR3 spans 14 residues. Looking up the rest from reference TRBV7-2 and TRBJ2-2 gives the full variable domain: GAGVSQSPSNKVTEKGKDVELRCDPISGHTALYWYRQSLGQGLEFLIYFQGNSAPDKSGLPSDRFSAERTGGSVSTLTIQRTQQEDSAVYLCASSTRTGAGELVFGEGSRLTVL.

This clonotype has more than one count but fewer than ten. This rearrangement joins TRBV10-3 to TRBJ1-1; D is perhaps TRBD1 (5 bases). The CDR3 sequence is 12 residues long. Germline loops: CDR1 ENHRY, CDR2 SYGVKD. V lost 5 bases and J 10 bases, leaving 14 bases between the germline ends. The CDR3 DNA reads as TGTGCCATCAGTCAACCCCAGGGTAGAGCTTTCTTT. It encodes CAISQPQGRAFF.

The V call is TRBV20-1, the J call TRBJ1-1; perhaps TRBD1 as D (5 bases). Trimming took 6 bases from V and 0 from J, leaving 11 bases between them. Germline CDR1 DFQATT, CDR2 SNEGSKA (reference sequence). The CDR3 length is 13 residues. This CDR3 is CSANPGVNTEAFF. DNA of the CDR3: TGCAGTGCCAACCCGGGGGTGAACACTGAAGCTTTCTTT.

V usage is TRBV9 and J usage is TRBJ2-2; TRBD1 matches at 9 bases. CDR3 size: 16 residues. With V trimmed by 0 bases and J by 3 bases, 3 bases remained unmatched. Looked up from germline, CDR1 is SGDLS and CDR2 is YYNGEE. CDR3 in amino acids: CASSVAGTGYTGELFF. The CDR3 nucleotides read TGTGCCAGCAGCGTAGCTGGGACAGGGTACACCGGGGAGCTGTTTTTT.

This clonotype was observed a handful of times. This chain uses TRBV20-1 with TRBJ2-7, with D unresolved. Trimming removed 4 bases from V and 2 bases from J, with 12 bases in between. Germline V gene sequence: CDR1 DFQATT, CDR2 SNEGSKA (reference sequence). This CDR3 has 13 residues. In DNA form, the CDR3 reads TGCAGTGCTAAAAGGACCCAGACCTACGAGCAGTACTTC. This codes for CSAKRTQTYEQYF.

J is TRBJ2-7 and V is TRBV28; D gene ambiguous. CDR3 size: 11 residues. The germline CDR1 and CDR2 sequences are MDHEN and SYDVKM. Trimming removed 10 bases at V and 5 bases at J, with 12 bases between. CDR3 protein: CAKNGLHEQYF. CDR3 nucleotides: TGTGCCAAGAATGGGCTACACGAGCAGTACTTC.

This clonotype was seen more than once but under ten times. This chain uses TRBV7-2 with TRBJ2-5; TRBD1 matches at 7 bases. CDR1 is SGHTA, CDR2 FQGNSA, per germline. Germline trimming cut 5 bases from V and 2 bases from J; bases unmatched to any gene: 5. The CDR3 spans 14 residues. The CDR3 spells CASSRDSTQETQYF. The CDR3 nucleotides are TGTGCCAGCAGCCGGGACAGCACGCAAGAGACCCAGTACTTC.

The chain has TRBV28 and TRBJ2-5, with 15 bases aligning to TRBD2. V dropped 3 bases and J dropped 4; count of bases not matched to a gene: 6. The CDR3 extends over 17 amino acids. Germline loops: CDR1 MDHEN, CDR2 SYDVKM. The CDR3 here is CASSFLGLAGGGETQYF. Here the CDR3 DNA reads TGTGCCAGCAGTTTCCTGGGACTAGCGGGGGGCGGAGAGACCCAGTACTTC.

This chain joins TRBV20-1 and TRBJ1-1; D is possibly TRBD1 (6 bases). The CDR3 spans 18 residues. V shed 4 bases and J shed 3 bases, with 27 bases lying between them. The germline CDR1 and CDR2 sequences are DFQATT and SNEGSKA (reference sequence). For the CDR3, the DNA is TGCAGTGCTAAGAACCGGAGGCAGGGGACATCAGGTGACACTGAAGCTTTCTTT. Its translation: CSAKNRRQGTSGDTEAFF.

This chain links TRBV11-2 with TRBJ2-7; 9 bases match TRBD1. The J segment lost 4 bases and the V segment lost 2 bases, leaving 6 bases of the junction unmatched. The V gene's germline CDR1 is SGHAT and CDR2 FQNNGV. This CDR3 has 15 amino acids. The CDR3 DNA is TGTGCCAGCAGCTTAACGGACAGGGGAATATACGAGCAGTACTTC. Translating gives CASSLTDRGIYEQYF.

This rearrangement joins TRBV5-4 to TRBJ2-1; 10 bases fit TRBD1. V shed 4 bases, J shed 9 bases, and the junction held 4 bases outside the gene matches. Looked up from germline, CDR1 is SGHNT and CDR2 is YYREEE (reference sequence). The CDR3 is 13 residues long. This chain's CDR3 is CASSPTGGGEQFF. CDR3 DNA: TGTGCCAGCAGCCCGACAGGGGGCGGTGAGCAGTTCTTC.

The chain has TRBV6-5 and TRBJ2-3; TRBD2 matches at 10 bases. The junction had 6 bases not matched to a gene; V was cut back by 1 base and J by 2 bases. Germline V gives CDR1 MNHEY, CDR2 SVGAGI. The CDR3 spans 17 residues. The CDR3 reads CASSYFSLAGNTDTQYF. The DNA of the CDR3 is TGTGCCAGCAGTTACTTCTCACTAGCGGGGAACACAGATACGCAGTATTTT.

The V call is TRBV30, the J call TRBJ2-2; 9 bases align to TRBD1. V gave up 8 bases and J gave up 3 bases; unmatched junction bases: 7. Germline CDR1 reads GTSNPN; CDR2 reads SVGIG (reference sequence). The CDR3 contains 14 residues. The CDR3 coding sequence is TGTGCCCGTAGCCGGGACAGGGACACCGGGGAGCTGTTTTTT. Translation gives CARSRDRDTGELFF.

This clonotype was seen only a few times. The genes are TRBV9 and TRBJ2-5; no definite D call. CDR3 length equals 13 residues. V lost 4 bases and J 10 bases, leaving 17 bases between the germline ends. Germline V gene lookup returns CDR1 SGDLS and CDR2 YYNGEE. The CDR3 sequence is CASSSLPQDSQYF. The CDR3 DNA sequence: TGTGCCAGCAGCTCTCTACCCCAGGATAGCCAGTACTTC.

This clonotype was seen a handful of times. The V gene is TRBV3-1, the J gene TRBJ1-4; 8 positions match TRBD1. This CDR3 has 16 amino acids. Germline CDR1 reads LGHDT; CDR2 reads YNNKEL (reference sequence). V shed 3 bases, J shed 4 bases, and the junction held 7 bases outside the gene matches. CDR3 sequence (DNA): TGTGCCAGCAGCCAGAGGACAGGGTCGGATAATGAAAAACTGTTTTTT. Protein: CASSQRTGSDNEKLFF.

This clonotype was found a few times. The chain carries TRBV4-1 and TRBJ1-5, with 9 bases that match TRBD1. This CDR3 is 15 amino acids long. The germline gives CDR1 MGHRA, CDR2 YSYEKL. Germline trimming cut 4 bases from V and 8 bases from J; bases unmatched to any gene: 9. The CDR3 is CASSRTGQGDEPQHF. The CDR3 nucleotides read TGCGCCAGCAGCCGAACGGGACAGGGTGATGAGCCCCAGCATTTT.

The CDR3 loop reads CASSYVGGGGEQFF. CDR3 in DNA: TGTGCCAGCAGTTACGTTGGAGGGGGTGGTGAGCAGTTCTTC. The V and J genes are TRBV6-5 and TRBJ2-1, with D possibly called TRBD1 or TRBD2 (6 bases each). In germline, CDR1 is MNHEY, CDR2 SVGAGI. V was trimmed by 2 bases and J by 9 bases, leaving 14 bases between them. The CDR3 runs 14 residues.

The V and J genes are TRBV7-2 and TRBJ2-1; weak D call: TRBD2 (6 bases). The CDR3 consists of 17 residues. CDR1 SGHTA and CDR2 FQGNSA come from the germline V gene. V was clipped by 5 bases and J by 4 bases, with 21 bases between them. CDR3 DNA sequence: TGTGCCAGCAGCCCGGGGACGGGACTCCTTATATACAATGAGCAGTTCTTC. Its translation: CASSPGTGLLIYNEQFF.

In this sample, this clonotype turned up a few times. This rearrangement joins TRBV20-1 to TRBJ2-3; a weak D match, TRBD2 (6 bases). Per the germline V gene, CDR1 is DFQATT and CDR2 is SNEGSKA (reference sequence). This CDR3 is built from 14 residues. The V gene lost 0 bases and the J gene lost 5 bases, with 12 bases spanning the gap. The CDR3 bases are TGCAGTGCTAGAGATTGGGACTTAGGAGATACGCAGTATTTT. Amino acids: CSARDWDLGDTQYF.

This clonotype has a handful of counts. The chain links TRBV6-1 to TRBJ2-2, with a possible D match to TRBD2 (6 bases). The CDR3 runs 16 residues. The germline CDR1 and CDR2 sequences are MNHNS and SASEGT. The V end lost 6 bases, the J end lost 4 bases, and 18 bases lay between the germline ends. This CDR3 reads CASRPQGTGSTGELFF. Written as DNA, the CDR3 is TGTGCCAGCAGACCCCAAGGGACTGGAAGCACCGGGGAGCTGTTTTTT.

This clonotype showed up just a few times. V and J are TRBV12-3 or TRBV12-4 and TRBJ1-1, with TRBD1 matching 8 bases. The junction had 14 bases not matched to a gene; V was cut back by 4 bases and J by 7 bases. The CDR3 has 16 residues. The CDR3 loop is CASSSRTGLNRREAFF. CDR3 nucleotide sequence: TGTGCCAGCAGTTCCCGGACAGGGTTAAATCGGCGTGAAGCTTTCTTT.

The chain recombines TRBV7-2 with TRBJ2-1, with D perhaps TRBD2 (7 bases). CDR1 SGHTA and CDR2 FQGNSA come from the germline V gene. The V end was cut by 4 bases, the J end by 2 bases, with 12 bases between. This CDR3 is 15 amino acids long. DNA for the CDR3: TGTGCCAGCAGCTCCGGGCGGGGGCCCTACAATGAGCAGTTCTTC. Translated: CASSSGRGPYNEQFF.

The gene calls are TRBV18 and TRBJ2-7, with unresolved D. V lost 0 bases and J 3 bases, leaving 9 bases between the germline ends. This CDR3 is 14 amino acids long. Germline V gene data show CDR1 as KGHSH and CDR2 as LQKENI. The CDR3 sequence is CASSPPMGNYEQYF. DNA of the CDR3: TGTGCCAGCTCACCACCGATGGGGAACTACGAGCAGTACTTC. Together with reference TRBV18 and TRBJ2-7, the CDR3 gives the full variable domain: NAGVMQNPRHLVRRRGQEARLRCSPMKGHSHVYWYRQLPEEGLKFMVYLQKENIIDESGMPKERFSAEFPKEGPSILRIQQVVRGDSAAYFCASSPPMGNYEQYFGPGTRLTVT.

The V call is TRBV29-1, the J call TRBJ2-2; a possible D gene is TRBD1 (5 bases). Germline assignment: CDR1 SQVTM and CDR2 ANQGSEA. With 7 bases removed from V and 0 bases from J, the gap between germline ends came to 9 bases. The CDR3 has 13 residues. CDR3 in amino acids: CSARTTNTGELFF. The CDR3 DNA sequence: TGCAGCGCCAGGACAACGAACACCGGGGAGCTGTTTTTT.

This clonotype was observed at least ten times. The chain couples TRBV20-1 to TRBJ2-3; D uncertain. Per germline, CDR1 DFQATT and CDR2 SNEGSKA (reference sequence). The CDR3 contains 13 residues. The CDR3, as DNA: TGCAGCACGGACGACTCAAACACAGATACGCAGTATTTT. This sequence encodes CSTDDSNTDTQYF.

This clonotype was observed a handful of times. The chain is built from TRBV2 and TRBJ1-4; no clear D. The CDR3 has 12 amino acids. Per the germline V gene, CDR1 is SNHLY and CDR2 is FYNNEI. V shed 5 bases and J shed 8 bases, with 9 bases lying between them. CDR3 bases: TGTGCCAGCAGTCCCATGGCAGAAAAACTGTTTTTT. Its translation is CASSPMAEKLFF.

This clonotype was counted only a few times. The chain couples TRBV12-3 or TRBV12-4 to TRBJ2-6, with TRBD1 identical over 11 bases. Trimming at V came to 7 bases and at J to 4 bases, leaving 9 bases not matched to a gene. CDR3 length: 17 residues. CDR3 protein: CASTPGQGAEGANVLTF. CDR3 in DNA: TGTGCCAGCACCCCAGGACAGGGGGCTGAAGGGGCCAACGTCCTGACTTTC.

This clonotype was seen only a few times. This chain uses TRBV28 with TRBJ2-7; no clear D. Looked up from germline, CDR1 is MDHEN and CDR2 is SYDVKM. The CDR3 consists of 14 residues. Trimming pared 3 bases from V and 2 bases from J, leaving 11 bases between. This CDR3 reads CASSFPGGTYEQYF. CDR3 DNA: TGTGCCAGCAGTTTTCCGGGTGGGACCTACGAGCAGTACTTC. Filled out from reference TRBV28 and TRBJ2-7, the complete variable domain reads DVKVTQSSRYLVKRTGEKVFLECVQDMDHENMFWYRQDPGLGLRLIYFSYDVKMKEKGDIPEGYSVSREKKERFSLILESASTNQTSMYLCASSFPGGTYEQYFGPGTRLTVT.

The rearrangement uses TRBV20-1 and TRBJ2-1; D call uncertain. CDR1 DFQATT and CDR2 SNEGSKA come from the germline V gene (reference sequence). Trimming removed 6 bases at V and 3 bases at J, with 15 bases between. CDR3 length: 14 residues. CDR3 sequence: CSAPWAEHYNEQFF. The CDR3 nucleotides read TGCAGTGCCCCATGGGCGGAGCACTACAATGAGCAGTTCTTC.